Following are 20 T cell receptor beta chains from one sample sequenced in a study of Graves' ophthalmopathy and Graves' hyperthyroidism. TCR beta CDR3 amplification used RNA transcripts. The authors performed first-round RT-PCR with HTBI primers and then a second-round multiplex PCR. TCRdb re-derived calls from the multiplex PCR reads in MiXCR, one entry per CDR3 protein. The data show hundreds of thousands of distinct CDR3 sequences, 35% to 45% seen once. The sample was peripheral blood. These receptors all stem from an adult man with Graves' ophthalmopathy.

The chain combines TRBV2 with TRBJ1-2; 12 bases line up with TRBD1. Germline-derived CDR1 and CDR2 are SNHLY and FYNNEI. This CDR3 has 16 amino acids. After removal of 0 bases from V and 6 bases from J, the junction contained 5 bases not matched to a gene. The CDR3 nucleotides read TGTGCCAGCAGTGAAGCTCGGGACAGGGGGCGGAATGGCTACACCTTC. Protein sequence: CASSEARDRGRNGYTF.

This clonotype was seen at least ten times. J is TRBJ2-5 and V is TRBV4-1; maybe TRBD2 (5 bases). Looked up from germline, CDR1 is MGHRA and CDR2 is YSYEKL. There are 13 residues in the CDR3. The V end was cut by 4 bases, the J end by 4 bases, with 10 bases between. The CDR3 is CASSPPGGETQYF. Written as DNA, the CDR3 is TGCGCCAGCAGCCCTCCCGGAGGAGAGACCCAGTACTTC.

The chain recombines TRBV29-1 with TRBJ2-1; 8 bases are a match to TRBD1. CDR1 is SQVTM, CDR2 ANQGSEA, per germline. With V trimmed by 2 bases and J by 5 bases, 2 bases remained unmatched. The CDR3 is made up of 13 amino acids. The CDR3 spells CSVERQGHNEQFF. DNA of the CDR3: TGCAGCGTTGAACGACAGGGGCACAATGAGCAGTTCTTC.

The sample holds many counts of this clonotype. The CDR3 is CASRNRVGYGYTF. In nucleotides, the CDR3 is TGTGCCAGTAGAAACAGGGTCGGCTATGGCTACACCTTC. J is TRBJ1-2 and V is TRBV19; D is possibly TRBD1 (6 bases). Deletions cut 6 bases from V and 4 bases from J, with 12 bases between. Germline CDR1 is LNHDA and CDR2 is SQIVND (reference sequence). The length of the CDR3 is 13 residues. Supplemented by reference TRBV19 and TRBJ1-2, the full variable domain reads DGGITQSPKYLFRKEGQNVTLSCEQNLNHDAMYWYRQDPGQGLRLIYYSQIVNDFQKGDIAEGYSVSREKKESFPLTVTSAQKNPTAFYLCASRNRVGYGYTFGSGTRLTVV.

The CDR3 here is CASAQGAGANVLTF. For the CDR3, the DNA is TGTGCTAGTGCCCAGGGTGCTGGGGCCAACGTCCTGACTTTC. This chain connects TRBV12-5 to TRBJ2-6; D possibly corresponds to TRBD1 (5 bases). With 7 bases removed from V and 2 bases from J, the gap between germline ends came to 9 bases. Germline-derived CDR1 and CDR2 are LGHNT and FRNRAP. The CDR3 loop spans 14 amino acids.

Only one count was recorded for this clonotype. With a much larger clone just one base away, this may be a read error. The V gene is TRBV20-1, the J gene TRBJ2-7, with unresolved D. Germline CDR1 and CDR2: DFQATT and SNEGSKA (reference sequence). This CDR3 comprises 13 residues. V was trimmed by 1 base and J by 2 bases, leaving 9 bases between them. The CDR3 region is CSARAVSAYEQYF. The CDR3 DNA follows: TGCAGTGCTAGAGCCGTGAGTGCCTACGAGCAGTACTTC.

This clonotype has at least ten counts. The chain recombines TRBV19 with TRBJ1-5, with D perhaps TRBD1 (6 bases). V lost 3 bases to trimming and J lost 6 bases, with 15 bases between them. The CDR3 runs 15 residues. CDR1 is LNHDA, CDR2 SQIVND, per germline (reference sequence). The CDR3 loop reads CASSMGGGPGQPQHF. For the CDR3, the DNA is TGTGCCAGTAGTATGGGGGGGGGGCCAGGTCAGCCCCAGCATTTT.

The chain has TRBV2 and TRBJ1-6, with a weak D call TRBD1 (5 bases). The germline CDR1 and CDR2 sequences are SNHLY and FYNNEI. This CDR3 comprises 14 residues. V lost 8 bases and J 10 bases, leaving 18 bases between the germline ends. The CDR3 loop reads CASPLGQGGSPLHF. The CDR3 DNA follows: TGTGCCAGCCCCCTAGGGCAGGGTGGCTCACCCCTCCACTTT.

The chain is built from TRBV30 and TRBJ2-7, with a weak D call TRBD1 (6 bases). Germline-derived CDR1 and CDR2 are GTSNPN and SVGIG (reference sequence). Trimming left V 7 bases short and J 3 bases short, with 13 bases between. The CDR3 sequence is 12 residues long. The CDR3 DNA sequence: TGTGCCTTACGGGCCAGGGGCTACGAGCAGTACTTC. Its protein is CALRARGYEQYF.

V gene TRBV7-2 combines with J gene TRBJ1-6; TRBD1 is a possible D gene (6 bases). This CDR3 region has 13 residues. Germline CDR1 and CDR2: SGHTA and FQGNSA. V lost 6 bases and J lost 10, with 13 bases in between. CDR3 in DNA: TGTGCCAGCAGTCCCGGGACACAATCACCCCTCCACTTT. The encoded protein is CASSPGTQSPLHF.

This clonotype was seen more than once but under ten times. The chain links TRBV7-8 to TRBJ2-6, with 7 bases identical to TRBD1. In germline, CDR1 is SGHVS, CDR2 FQNEAQ. The CDR3 is 17 residues long. The ends lost 11 bases at V and 0 bases at J; junction bases unmatched: 13. The CDR3 DNA sequence: TGTGCCGGCTCGACAGGGTCCTCGAGCTCTGGGGCCAACGTCCTGACTTTC. It specifies CAGSTGSSSSGANVLTF.

This clonotype showed up many times. The V gene is TRBV5-1, the J gene TRBJ1-1; tentative D call: TRBD1 (5 bases). Trimming stripped 3 bases from V and 0 bases from J, with 12 bases between. There are 15 residues in the CDR3. Germline assignment: CDR1 SGHRS and CDR2 YFSETQ. The CDR3 nucleotides read TGCGCCAGCAGCTGGGCGGGACCCCTGAACACTGAAGCTTTCTTT. Translated: CASSWAGPLNTEAFF.

This clonotype has a handful of counts. V and J are TRBV27 and TRBJ2-7, with 13 bases fitting TRBD2. The CDR3 covers 15 residues. With V trimmed by 5 bases and J by 3 bases, 4 bases remained unmatched. Germline CDR1 MNHEY, CDR2 SMNVEV (reference sequence). CDR3 in DNA: TGTGCCAGCAGTAAACTAGCGGGGGGGGGCTACGAGCAGTACTTC. Translation: CASSKLAGGGYEQYF.

For this clonotype: Sequence at one end of the junction differs from germline and may be a read error. The chain combines TRBV13 with TRBJ1-5; 7 bases match TRBD1. This CDR3 is built from 19 residues. Germline V CDR1 and CDR2: PRHDT, FYEKMQ (reference sequence). The CDR3: CASSQTLLGTGAIYQPQHF. The CDR3 nucleotides read TGCGCCAGCAGCCAAACTCTGCTCGGTACAGGGGCTATTTATCAGCCCCAGCATTTT. Drawing the rest from reference TRBV13 and TRBJ1-5, the complete variable domain is AAGVIQSPRHLIKEKRETATLKCYPIPRHDTVYWYQQGPGQDPQFLISFYEKMQSDKGSIPDRFSAQQFSDYHSELNMSSLELGDSALYFCASSQTLLGTGAIYQPQHFGDGTRLSIL.

In this sample, this clonotype turned up a few times. The chain recombines TRBV19 with TRBJ2-7; 8 bases match TRBD2. The CDR3 length is 14 residues. V was pared by 4 bases and J by 2 bases, with 4 bases of the junction left unmatched. The germline CDR1 and CDR2 sequences are LNHDA and SQIVND (reference sequence). The CDR3 bases are TGTGCCAGTAGTAAACTAGCGGTACCCTACGAGCAGTACTTC. Protein sequence: CASSKLAVPYEQYF.

This clonotype was seen repeatedly, ten times or more. This chain connects TRBV7-2 to TRBJ2-7, with TRBD2 matching over 8 bases. The trim removed 0 bases at V and 2 bases at J, leaving 6 bases unmatched. CDR3 length: 16 amino acids. Germline values: CDR1 SGHTA, CDR2 FQGNSA. The CDR3 region is CASSLAPGGRTYEQYF. The CDR3 region has the DNA TGTGCCAGCAGCTTAGCACCGGGGGGGCGGACCTACGAGCAGTACTTC. Drawing the rest from reference TRBV7-2 and TRBJ2-7, the complete variable domain is GAGVSQSPSNKVTEKGKDVELRCDPISGHTALYWYRQSLGQGLEFLIYFQGNSAPDKSGLPSDRFSAERTGGSVSTLTIQRTQQEDSAVYLCASSLAPGGRTYEQYFGPGTRLTVT.

In its sample, this clonotype was seen many times. In DNA form, the CDR3 reads TGTGCCAGCAGCTTAGCCGGGACAGGCATGAACACTGAAGCTTTCTTT. As protein: CASSLAGTGMNTEAFF. This chain connects TRBV13 to TRBJ1-1; 8 bases line up with TRBD1. J lost 0 bases, V lost 1 base, and 4 bases had no gene match. CDR1 is PRHDT and CDR2 is FYEKMQ in the germline V gene (reference sequence). The CDR3 extends over 16 amino acids.

The chain joins TRBV10-3 to TRBJ1-6; 10 bases line up with TRBD1. The CDR3 runs 14 residues. CDR1 is ENHRY, CDR2 SYGVKD, per germline. Trimming took 2 bases from V and 9 from J; bases not matched to a gene: 1. The CDR3 DNA reads as TGTGCCATCAGTGAGGGGACAGGGGCTTCACCCCTCCACTTT. Amino acid sequence: CAISEGTGASPLHF.

In this sample, this clonotype turned up many times. The chain couples TRBV11-2 to TRBJ1-6, with D unresolved. Trimming stripped 7 bases from V and 5 bases from J, with 12 bases between. CDR1 is SGHAT and CDR2 is FQNNGV in the germline V gene. The CDR3 loop spans 14 amino acids. The CDR3, as DNA: TGTGCCAGCAACCCGGGCTTCAATAATTCACCCCTCCACTTT. This gives the protein CASNPGFNNSPLHF.

The CDR3 region has the DNA TGTGCCAGCAGCCTAAACACAGCGGGAGAGCAAGAGACCCAGTACTTC. It is translated as CASSLNTAGEQETQYF. The V gene is TRBV11-1, the J gene TRBJ2-5; 8 bases align to TRBD2. The CDR3 sequence is 16 residues long. Trimming cost V 5 bases and J 2 bases; bases outside gene matches: 10. Per the germline V gene, CDR1 is SGHAT and CDR2 is FQDESV (reference sequence).